This T cell receptor (beta chain) was sequenced for a study of hypomethylating agent response in myelodysplastic syndrome. Looking at the study overall: The myelodysplastic syndrome patients comprised several men and a couple of women.

Produced via immunoSEQ multiplex PCR; TCRdb's table is partial and in-frame only. Here the sample spans more than 4,500 clones, roughly 90% being singletons. Per the germline V gene, CDR1 is SGHTS and CDR2 is YDEGEE. The V and J ends lost 6 bases and 5 bases respectively, with 17 bases between them. CDR3 length equals 14 residues. To note about this clone: The antigen is unknown.

Whole-study findings and limits: Non-responders showed more contracted clonotypes post-treatment, while responders showed more novel ones. Across all patients and within response groups, hypomethylating treatment left richness, diversity and clonality without significant change.

J is TRBJ1-1 and V is TRBV5-8, with D unresolved. The sequence was collected from a human donor with myelodysplastic syndrome. The material was bone marrow, obtained before or after starting hypomethylating agent treatment for myelodysplastic syndrome (not recorded which). The CDR3 sequence is CASTRRLGGTEAFF. As DNA, the CDR3 is TGTGCCAGCACCCGAAGGTTAGGTGGGACTGAAGCTTTCTTT.